These 28 T cell receptor beta chains were all obtained from the same sample, sequenced in a study of cytomegalovirus exposure and HLA in healthy donors. The PCR ran on 60 Vbeta and 13 Jbeta primers. The repertoire was sequenced with immunoSEQ multiplex PCR; TCRdb's copy has only in-frame clones and lacks some. The sample data list about 96,000 clones. The sequencing input was PBMCs. The receptors derive from a woman aged 30 to 39 in good health and CMV-seronegative.

V is TRBV28 and J is TRBJ1-1; D may be TRBD1 (5 bases). CDR1 and CDR2 (germline): MDHEN, SYDVKM. The CDR3 spans 15 residues. Deletions cut 5 bases from V and 7 bases from J, with 20 bases between. The CDR3 loop is CASSGAGGIGREAFF. The CDR3, as DNA: TGTGCCAGCAGTGGGGCGGGGGGAATTGGCCGTGAAGCTTTCTTT.

The chain carries TRBV7-2 and TRBJ2-7; 10 nucleotides match TRBD2. V was pared by 1 base and J by 0 bases, with 0 bases of the junction left unmatched. The CDR3 contains 15 residues. From germline, CDR1 is SGHTA and CDR2 FQGNSA. DNA of the CDR3: TGTGCCAGCAGCTTAGTAGCGGGAGGCTCCTACGAGCAGTACTTC. Amino acid sequence: CASSLVAGGSYEQYF.

The chain recombines TRBV9 with TRBJ1-4; a possible D gene is TRBD1 (6 bases). CDR3 length equals 16 residues. Per germline, CDR1 SGDLS and CDR2 YYNGEE. Trimming stripped 4 bases from V and 7 bases from J, with 20 bases between. The CDR3: CASSTTLTGQGEKLFF. As DNA, the CDR3 is TGTGCCAGCAGCACCACGCTGACAGGCCAGGGTGAAAAACTGTTTTTT.

The V and J genes are TRBV6-5 and TRBJ1-3; D call uncertain. Germline CDR1 is MNHEY and CDR2 is SVGAGI. CDR3 size: 16 residues. V lost 0 bases and J 1 base, leaving 10 bases between the germline ends. In nucleotides, the CDR3 is TGTGCCAGCAGTTACTCGAAGCCACCTTCTGGAAACACCATATATTTT. Its translation is CASSYSKPPSGNTIYF.

The chain combines TRBV19 with TRBJ2-1; D not resolved. The V end was cut by 1 base, the J end by 10 bases, with 8 bases between. CDR3 length equals 12 residues. The germline V gene encodes CDR1 LNHDA and CDR2 SQIVND (reference sequence). This CDR3 is CASSIGAAEQFF. DNA for the CDR3: TGTGCCAGTAGTATAGGGGCCGCCGAGCAGTTCTTC.

This chain connects TRBV6-1 to TRBJ2-7; a possible D gene is TRBD2 (6 bases). The germline CDR1 and CDR2 sequences are MNHNS and SASEGT. This CDR3 has 12 residues. CDR3 sequence: CAAEGGSYEQYF. The DNA of the CDR3 is TGTGCAGCGGAGGGAGGATCCTACGAGCAGTACTTC.

DNA of the CDR3: TGTGCCAGCAGTGGCCAGGGGGCGAAGTACGAGCAGTACTTC. Protein product: CASSGQGAKYEQYF. The rearrangement links TRBV25-1 to TRBJ2-7; 8 positions match TRBD1. Trimming took 4 bases from V and 4 from J; bases not matched to a gene: 6. The CDR3 has 14 amino acids. Germline V gene data show CDR1 as MGHDK and CDR2 as SYGVNS.

The V call is TRBV5-1, the J call TRBJ1-2; no clear D gene. Between the trimmed V and J ends, which lost 0 bases and 8 bases, there was a span of 11 bases. Germline V lookup: CDR1 SGHRS, CDR2 YFSETQ. The CDR3 length is 13 residues. The CDR3 sequence: CASSLVGAEGYTF. Here the CDR3 DNA reads TGCGCCAGCAGCTTGGTTGGAGCCGAGGGCTACACCTTC.

The rearrangement links TRBV15 to TRBJ2-3; tentatively, D is TRBD2 (5 bases). CDR3 length: 12 residues. V shed 4 bases and J shed 6 bases, with 8 bases lying between them. In germline, CDR1 is LNHNV, CDR2 YYDKDF (reference sequence). CDR3 nucleotides: TGTGCCACCAGCAAAACTAGGGATACGCAGTATTTT. It translates to CATSKTRDTQYF.

The CDR3 DNA is TGTGCCAGCAGCTTGGCCCCGAGCTCCTACGAGCAGTACTTC. Translating it yields CASSLAPSSYEQYF. V usage is TRBV5-6 and J usage is TRBJ2-7; D gene uncertain. CDR3 length: 14 residues. Germline V gene data show CDR1 as SGHDT and CDR2 as YYEEEE. Trimming cost V 0 bases and J 0 bases, with 7 bases left between them.

The chain is built from TRBV19 and TRBJ2-7; TRBD1 might be the D (7 bases). The germline V and J ends were trimmed by 6 bases and 7 bases, with 19 bases remaining between them. Germline assignment: CDR1 LNHDA and CDR2 SQIVND (reference sequence). This CDR3 region has 14 residues. The CDR3 DNA sequence: TGTGCCAGTAGCCCCCAAGGACAGGCGGGGGAGCAGTACTTC. Residues: CASSPQGQAGEQYF. Based on the CDR3 plus reference TRBV19 and TRBJ2-7, the full variable domain is DGGITQSPKYLFRKEGQNVTLSCEQNLNHDAMYWYRQDPGQGLRLIYYSQIVNDFQKGDIAEGYSVSREKKESFPLTVTSAQKNPTAFYLCASSPQGQAGEQYFGPGTRLTVT.

The chain carries TRBV27 and TRBJ1-2; D may be TRBD1 (5 bases). The V gene's germline CDR1 is MNHEY and CDR2 SMNVEV (reference sequence). The CDR3 sequence is 13 residues long. V was shortened by 5 bases and J by 5 bases, with 12 bases between the two germline ends. The CDR3 coding sequence is TGTGCCAGCAGTCTCACCTCAGGGTATGGCTACACCTTC. It specifies CASSLTSGYGYTF.

CDR3 nucleotides: TGTGCCAGCAGCTTATCGACAGGGAGCTACGAGCAGTACTTC. Protein product: CASSLSTGSYEQYF. The V gene is TRBV11-3, the J gene TRBJ2-7; 7 bases match TRBD1. The V and J ends lost 2 bases and 3 bases, in that order; junction bases with no gene match: 4. CDR3 length: 14 residues. Per germline, CDR1 SGHNT and CDR2 YENEEA.

J is TRBJ2-1 and V is TRBV19, with D possibly matching TRBD2 (6 bases). The germline V and J ends were trimmed by 5 bases and 0 bases, with 11 bases remaining between them. The germline V gene has CDR1 LNHDA and CDR2 SQIVND (reference sequence). The length of the CDR3 is 15 residues. The CDR3, as DNA: TGTGCCAGTAGTGTTAGCGGAAGCTCCTACAATGAGCAGTTCTTC. Protein product: CASSVSGSSYNEQFF.

V is TRBV28 and J is TRBJ2-7; 10 bases are shared with TRBD1. There are 15 residues in the CDR3. Per the germline V gene, CDR1 is MDHEN and CDR2 is SYDVKM. J gave up 2 bases and V 6 bases, and 7 bases lay outside the gene matches. The CDR3 is CASRETGGDAYEQYF. Here the CDR3 DNA reads TGTGCCAGCAGAGAGACAGGGGGCGATGCCTACGAGCAGTACTTC.

This rearrangement joins TRBV7-9 to TRBJ1-4; a possible D gene is TRBD1 (5 bases). The length of the CDR3 is 16 residues. CDR1 SEHNR and CDR2 FQNEAQ come from the germline V gene (reference sequence). With 5 bases removed from V and 4 bases from J, the gap between germline ends came to 17 bases. In nucleotides, the CDR3 is TGTGCCAGCAGCCATAAGCAGGGCTGGGGTAATGAAAAACTGTTTTTT. It encodes CASSHKQGWGNEKLFF.

The J gene is TRBJ2-2, the V gene TRBV30; 9 nucleotides agree with TRBD1. V lost 7 bases, J lost 5 bases, and 14 bases stayed unmatched. The CDR3 consists of 16 residues. Per germline, CDR1 GTSNPN and CDR2 SVGIG (reference sequence). The CDR3 DNA reads TGTGCCTTGGTGGTCTCCGGGACAGGGATGACCGGGGAGCTGTTTTTT. This codes for CALVVSGTGMTGELFF.

This sequence joins TRBV13 and TRBJ2-1; 9 nucleotides match TRBD2. With V trimmed by 7 bases and J by 8 bases, 9 bases remained unmatched. In germline, CDR1 is PRHDT, CDR2 FYEKMQ (reference sequence). This CDR3 contains 14 residues. CDR3 in amino acids: CASKLAGTRDEQFF. In DNA form, the CDR3 reads TGTGCCAGCAAACTAGCGGGCACGCGGGATGAGCAGTTCTTC.

The V and J genes are TRBV4-1 and TRBJ2-5; 7 positions agree with TRBD2. This CDR3 contains 14 residues. V was pared by 2 bases and J by 10 bases, with 10 bases of the junction left unmatched. Germline CDR1 MGHRA, CDR2 YSYEKL. Here the CDR3 DNA reads TGCGCCAGCAGCCAACCTGGGACTACTCAGGGCCAGTACTTC. This encodes CASSQPGTTQGQYF.

The V and J genes are TRBV19 and TRBJ1-2; 9 bases are a match to TRBD1. The CDR3 is made up of 16 amino acids. With 1 base clipped from V and 6 bases from J, the junction kept 9 bases outside the gene matches. Germline CDR1 LNHDA, CDR2 SQIVND (reference sequence). The CDR3 loop reads CASSIVFGDRDDGYTF. Written as DNA, the CDR3 is TGTGCCAGTAGTATAGTATTTGGGGACAGGGACGATGGCTACACCTTC.

This clone shows up as medium-sized by frequency. This rearrangement joins TRBV2 to TRBJ2-5; 13 nucleotides agree with TRBD2. V was clipped by 1 base and J by 9 bases; unmatched bases: 2. In germline, CDR1 is SNHLY, CDR2 FYNNEI. The CDR3 covers 14 residues. In DNA, the CDR3 is TGTGCCAGCAGTGAAGTTGGACTAGCGGGAGCCCAGTACTTC. Translating it yields CASSEVGLAGAQYF.

The genes are TRBV5-1 and TRBJ1-5; no clear D. Germline assignment: CDR1 SGHRS and CDR2 YFSETQ. This CDR3 region has 14 residues. V was pared by 5 bases and J by 0 bases, with 9 bases between. As DNA, the CDR3 is TGCGCCAGCAGAGAAAGCTATAGCAATCAGCCCCAGCATTTT. Its translation is CASRESYSNQPQHF.

The chain has TRBV27 and TRBJ2-7; 8 nucleotides agree with TRBD1. Germline V lookup: CDR1 MNHEY, CDR2 SMNVEV (reference sequence). This CDR3 spans 13 amino acids. V lost 2 bases and J lost 5; bases outside the gene matches: 2. The CDR3 DNA is TGTGCCAGCAGTTTAGACAGGGGCGACGAGCAGTACTTC. Translation: CASSLDRGDEQYF.

The V gene is TRBV18, the J gene TRBJ2-3, with 15 bases aligning to TRBD2. The length of the CDR3 is 17 residues. Trimming at V came to 3 bases and at J to 1 base, leaving 2 bases not matched to a gene. Germline CDR1 is KGHSH and CDR2 is LQKENI. DNA of the CDR3: TGTGCCAGCTCACCCGGACTAGCGGGGGGGCGCACAGATACGCAGTATTTT. This sequence encodes CASSPGLAGGRTDTQYF.

The chain joins TRBV28 to TRBJ2-3; D perhaps matches TRBD2 (6 bases). This CDR3 comprises 15 residues. V dropped 6 bases and J dropped 5 bases, with 18 bases sitting between them. CDR1 is MDHEN, CDR2 SYDVKM, per germline. The CDR3 bases are TGTGCCAGCAGGGGACTGGACCGGGGCCGAGATACGCAGTATTTT. Amino acids: CASRGLDRGRDTQYF.

The V gene is TRBV6-5, the J gene TRBJ1-2; D possibly corresponds to TRBD1 (6 bases). From germline, CDR1 is MNHEY and CDR2 SVGAGI. The CDR3 runs 11 residues. V gave up 10 bases and J gave up 4 bases, with 10 bases separating them. The CDR3 reads CATSTGYGYTF. In nucleotides, the CDR3 is TGTGCCACCTCGACAGGCTATGGCTACACCTTC.

The chain combines TRBV6-5 with TRBJ1-6; D unresolved. Germline values: CDR1 MNHEY, CDR2 SVGAGI. Trimming took off 3 bases at V and 2 bases at J, with 8 bases between the two ends. The CDR3 spans 15 residues. The CDR3 sequence is CASSYRDPYNSPLHF. The CDR3, as DNA: TGTGCCAGCAGTTATCGGGATCCCTATAATTCACCCCTCCACTTT.

The J gene is TRBJ1-1, the V gene TRBV19; 8 bases fit TRBD1. Germline values: CDR1 LNHDA, CDR2 SQIVND (reference sequence). Trimming took 10 bases from V and 1 from J; bases not matched to a gene: 5. There are 13 residues in the CDR3. This CDR3 is CATEGQGNTEAFF. In nucleotides, the CDR3 is TGTGCCACCGAAGGACAGGGGAACACTGAAGCTTTCTTT.